The next 30 T cell receptor beta chains were all read from a single sample in a study of T cells in Graves' hyperthyroidism and ophthalmopathy. RNA transcripts yielded amplified TCR beta CDR3 regions. An initial round of RT-PCR targeting the TCR CDR3 relied on the HTBI primer set. TCRdb redid the calling of the multiplex PCR reads with MiXCR, one entry per CDR3 protein. The data show roughly 750,000 distinct CDR3 sequences, with about a sixth seen just once and approximately 8% held by the top ten. The specimen sequenced was blood. The receptors shown here come from a man between 18 and 29 years old with Graves' hyperthyroidism.

This clonotype was observed a handful of times. The chain couples TRBV5-1 to TRBJ2-6; no firm D call. The CDR3 spans 14 residues. V was shortened by 4 bases and J by 3 bases, with 8 bases between the two germline ends. Germline-derived CDR1 and CDR2 are SGHRS and YFSETQ. For the CDR3, the DNA is TGCGCCAGCAGCGCAGCAGTTGGGGCCAACGTCCTGACTTTC. Its translation: CASSAAVGANVLTF.

This clonotype came up many times. The CDR3 spells CASASGRTTDTQYF. The DNA for the CDR3 is TGTGCCAGCGCCAGCGGGAGAACCACAGATACGCAGTATTTT. The chain is built from TRBV18 and TRBJ2-3, with 8 positions matching TRBD2. J was trimmed by 2 bases and V by 8 bases; bases with no gene match: 6. Germline-derived CDR1 and CDR2 are KGHSH and LQKENI. The length of the CDR3 is 14 residues.

The table lists this clonotype with many counts. This chain links TRBV28 with TRBJ2-7, with 7 bases aligning to TRBD2. The CDR3 runs to 16 residues. The trim removed 3 bases at V and 6 bases at J, leaving 14 bases unmatched. Germline CDR1 reads MDHEN; CDR2 reads SYDVKM. Here the CDR3 DNA reads TGTGCCAGCAGTTTCGTCGGCGGGAGCGGTTATGTCGAGCAGTACTTC. This encodes CASSFVGGSGYVEQYF.

This clonotype was observed a few times. The chain recombines TRBV29-1 with TRBJ2-7; 10 bases align to TRBD2. Germline V gene sequence: CDR1 SQVTM, CDR2 ANQGSEA. The V and J ends lost 8 bases and 0 bases, in that order; junction bases with no gene match: 4. The CDR3 length is 13 residues. In DNA, the CDR3 is TGCAGCACTGCTAGCGGGAGCTCCTACGAGCAGTACTTC. It codes for CSTASGSSYEQYF.

Turning to this clonotype: The CDR3 end shows no conserved phenylalanine or tryptophan, and so a read error is likely. The chain employs TRBV27 and TRBJ2-1, with D perhaps matching TRBD2 (6 bases). Trimming removed 9 bases at V and 0 bases at J, with 15 bases between. The CDR3 consists of 15 residues. Germline V gene lookup returns CDR1 MNHEY and CDR2 SMNVEV (reference sequence). Here the CDR3 DNA reads TGTGCCAGTTCCTCTGGAGGGGTCTCCTACAATGAGCAGTTCCTC. Its protein is CASSSGGVSYNEQFL.

The J gene is TRBJ1-5, the V gene TRBV10-3; 10 bases are shared with TRBD1. V shed 5 bases, J shed 5 bases, and the junction held 6 bases outside the gene matches. The CDR3 is 15 amino acids. Germline values: CDR1 ENHRY, CDR2 SYGVKD. For the CDR3, the DNA is TGTGCCATCAGTCCTAAGGACAGGGGGGATCAGCCCCAGCATTTT. Translation: CAISPKDRGDQPQHF.

This clonotype showed up just a few times. The chain is built from TRBV20-1 and TRBJ1-1; D is uncertain. Trimming took off 5 bases at V and 5 bases at J, with 15 bases between the two ends. In germline, CDR1 is DFQATT, CDR2 SNEGSKA (reference sequence). This CDR3 contains 13 residues. CDR3 in DNA: TGCAGTGCTCCCAAGAGCGCTGAGACTGAAGCTTTCTTT. It yields the protein CSAPKSAETEAFF.

This clonotype was counted ten times or more. The chain is built from TRBV28 and TRBJ2-2; TRBD1 matches 9 bases. CDR1 and CDR2 (germline): MDHEN, SYDVKM. The CDR3 extends over 18 amino acids. V dropped 1 base and J dropped 3; count of bases not matched to a gene: 9. The CDR3 protein is CASSLSFIRDRDTGELFF. The CDR3 bases are TGTGCCAGCAGTTTATCCTTCATACGGGACAGGGACACCGGGGAGCTGTTTTTT.

There are a few counts of this clonotype. The J gene is TRBJ2-1, the V gene TRBV29-1, with 8 bases lining up with TRBD2. J was trimmed by 2 bases and V by 6 bases; bases with no gene match: 9. CDR3 length equals 15 residues. CDR1 is SQVTM, CDR2 ANQGSEA, per germline. The CDR3 reads CSVKPGLDAYNEQFF. CDR3 coding DNA: TGCAGCGTAAAACCGGGACTAGACGCCTACAATGAGCAGTTCTTC.

Turning to this clonotype: Given a much more abundant clone one base away, this may be a read error. The chain couples TRBV12-3 or TRBV12-4 to TRBJ1-5, with a possible D match to TRBD1 (5 bases). V gave up 2 bases and J gave up 9 bases, with 14 bases separating them. The CDR3 runs 14 residues. The CDR3 loop is CASSLRQGSRPQHF. Written as DNA, the CDR3 is TGTGCCAGCAGTTTAAGGCAGGGAAGTCGGCCCCAGCATTTT.

This chain joins TRBV6-1 and TRBJ1-6; no clear D. The germline gives CDR1 MNHNS, CDR2 SASEGT. V was trimmed by 3 bases and J by 14 bases, leaving 14 bases between them. CDR3 length: 13 residues. The CDR3 sequence: CASSEFPDKALHF. CDR3 in DNA: TGTGCCAGCAGTGAGTTCCCGGATAAGGCCCTCCACTTT.

V and J are TRBV3-1 and TRBJ1-5; D remains unclear. The CDR3 runs to 14 residues. The V end was cut by 1 base, the J end by 5 bases, with 9 bases between. Germline assignment: CDR1 LGHDT and CDR2 YNNKEL (reference sequence). The DNA for the CDR3 is TGTGCCAGCAGCCAAGGGGGAGGGTATCAGCCCCAGCATTTT. The encoded protein is CASSQGGGYQPQHF.

This clonotype was picked up a small number of times. The rearrangement uses TRBV12-5 and TRBJ1-5; tentatively, D is TRBD1 (6 bases). The germline V gene has CDR1 LGHNT and CDR2 FRNRAP. The CDR3 consists of 18 residues. The ends were cut back, 2 bases at V and 5 bases at J, with 22 bases in the middle. The CDR3 coding sequence is TGTGCTAGTGGTTTGACTACGTCTGGCAGGGGACTCTATCAGCCCCAGCATTTT. As protein: CASGLTTSGRGLYQPQHF.

This clonotype was picked up many times. This chain joins TRBV6-2 or TRBV6-3 and TRBJ2-7; 8 nucleotides match TRBD2. Per the germline V gene, CDR1 is MNHEY and CDR2 is SVGEGT. Germline trimming cut 7 bases from V and 2 bases from J; bases unmatched to any gene: 13. The CDR3 is 16 residues long. The CDR3 loop is CASTTTGSGIPYEQYF. The CDR3 nucleotides are TGTGCCAGCACCACGACCGGTAGCGGGATTCCCTACGAGCAGTACTTC.

V and J are TRBV6-2 or TRBV6-3 and TRBJ2-7; D unclear. Germline lookup yields CDR1 MNHEY and CDR2 SVGEGT. This CDR3 has 14 residues. The V end was cut by 0 bases, the J end by 1 base, with 7 bases between. DNA for the CDR3: TGTGCCAGCAGTTACTCAGGGTTATCCTACGAGCAGTACTTC. Its translation is CASSYSGLSYEQYF.

The chain couples TRBV6-6 to TRBJ1-5, with 7 nucleotides matching TRBD1. This CDR3 is built from 18 residues. V shed 0 bases and J 5 bases; nucleotides not matched to a gene: 13. Germline lookup yields CDR1 MNHNY and CDR2 SVGAGI (reference sequence). The CDR3 nucleotides read TGTGCCAGCAGTTACTCTGACAGGGCGGTTTGGGTGGATCAGCCCCAGCATTTT. Translation: CASSYSDRAVWVDQPQHF.

This clonotype was seen at least ten times. The chain recombines TRBV27 with TRBJ2-5; a possible D gene is TRBD2 (5 bases). This CDR3 spans 15 amino acids. V shed 1 base and J shed 1 base, with 10 bases lying between them. Germline lookup yields CDR1 MNHEY and CDR2 SMNVEV (reference sequence). The CDR3, as DNA: TGTGCCAGCAGTTTATGGGCGGGCGGCCAAGAGACCCAGTACTTC. Protein sequence: CASSLWAGGQETQYF.

This clonotype came up many times. This sequence joins TRBV28 and TRBJ1-1; TRBD1 agrees at 9 bases. The germline gives CDR1 MDHEN, CDR2 SYDVKM. The CDR3 has 14 residues. The ends lost 6 bases at V and 4 bases at J; junction bases unmatched: 6. CDR3 in DNA: TGTGCCAGCAGCCTCCCACAGGGGGCCACTGAAGCTTTCTTT. Encoded protein: CASSLPQGATEAFF.

V usage is TRBV30 and J usage is TRBJ2-6; perhaps TRBD1 as D (6 bases). Germline V CDR1 and CDR2: GTSNPN, SVGIG (reference sequence). The CDR3 extends over 13 amino acids. V was shortened by 7 bases and J by 1 base, with 8 bases between the two germline ends. CDR3 residues: CAFQGSGANVLTF. DNA of the CDR3: TGTGCCTTCCAGGGGTCTGGGGCCAACGTCCTGACTTTC.

This clonotype occurred many times. The chain is built from TRBV6-1 and TRBJ2-7, with TRBD1 matching 7 bases. V lost 7 bases, J lost 2 bases, and 8 bases stayed unmatched. Germline loops: CDR1 MNHNS, CDR2 SASEGT. The CDR3 length is 14 residues. DNA of the CDR3: TGTGCCAGCATCCTCTGGGACAGCCCCTACGAGCAGTACTTC. Amino acids: CASILWDSPYEQYF.

The V call is TRBV5-1, the J call TRBJ2-3, with 9 bases lining up with TRBD2. The CDR3 extends over 17 amino acids. J was trimmed by 0 bases and V by 4 bases; bases with no gene match: 9. Germline V gene data show CDR1 as SGHRS and CDR2 as YFSETQ. CDR3 nucleotides: TGCGCCAGCAGCCTGATGTGGCGGGAGGGTAGCACAGATACGCAGTATTTT. Encoded protein: CASSLMWREGSTDTQYF.

The chain is built from TRBV19 and TRBJ1-6; 7 bases map to TRBD1. The V and J ends lost 5 bases and 6 bases, in that order; junction bases with no gene match: 7. Germline V gene sequence: CDR1 LNHDA, CDR2 SQIVND (reference sequence). The CDR3 spans 15 residues. For the CDR3, the DNA is TGTGCCAGTAGTCTCACCGGGACAGCTAATTCACCCCTCCACTTT. Translating it yields CASSLTGTANSPLHF.

This clonotype was picked up one time. Just one base apart from a much larger clone, this may be a read error. The chain couples TRBV12-3 or TRBV12-4 to TRBJ2-2; D assignment may be TRBD1 or TRBD2 (5 bases each). The CDR3 contains 13 residues. CDR3 residues: CATLGTWAGELVF. CDR3 in DNA: TGTGCCACCCTCGGGACCTGGGCCGGGGAGCTGGTTTTT.

This clonotype has a count of ten or more. The CDR3 is CASTSIPVGRAAQYF. Here the CDR3 DNA reads TGTGCCAGCACTTCAATCCCCGTCGGGAGGGCGGCGCAGTATTTT. The chain combines TRBV27 with TRBJ2-3; 8 nucleotides align to TRBD2. This CDR3 spans 15 amino acids. Germline V gene lookup returns CDR1 MNHEY and CDR2 SMNVEV (reference sequence). V lost 7 bases, J lost 10 bases, and 16 bases stayed unmatched.

The V and J genes are TRBV6-1 and TRBJ2-5; maybe TRBD1 (5 bases). The CDR3 has 14 residues. The V and J ends lost 5 bases and 1 base respectively, with 11 bases between them. Germline V gene sequence: CDR1 MNHNS, CDR2 SASEGT. DNA for the CDR3: TGTGCCAGCAGTTCTTTCGACAGCCAAGAGACCCAGTACTTC. Residues: CASSSFDSQETQYF.

This clonotype was seen at least ten times. The chain employs TRBV30 and TRBJ1-1; D unclear. Looked up from germline, CDR1 is GTSNPN and CDR2 is SVGIG (reference sequence). V lost 0 bases, J lost 3 bases, and 8 bases lay in between. The CDR3 runs 13 residues. The CDR3 DNA reads TGTGCCTGGAGTGTACAGCTATACACTGAAGCTTTCTTT. It specifies CAWSVQLYTEAFF.

J is TRBJ1-5 and V is TRBV6-2 or TRBV6-3; D gene uncertain. In germline, CDR1 is MNHEY, CDR2 SVGEGT. The CDR3 is 15 residues long. Between the trimmed V and J ends, which lost 2 bases and 0 bases, there was a span of 8 bases. The CDR3 loop reads CASSYDAASNQPQHF. The CDR3 DNA follows: TGTGCCAGCAGTTACGATGCAGCTAGCAATCAGCCCCAGCATTTT.

The J gene is TRBJ2-2, the V gene TRBV2; 9 positions agree with TRBD2. Germline values: CDR1 SNHLY, CDR2 FYNNEI. After removal of 3 bases from V and 7 bases from J, the junction contained 6 bases not matched to a gene. This CDR3 contains 15 residues. The CDR3 here is CASSERLAARGELFF. DNA of the CDR3: TGTGCCAGCAGTGAGAGACTAGCGGCTCGCGGGGAGCTGTTTTTT.

J is TRBJ1-1 and V is TRBV5-4; D unclear. Trimming cost V 0 bases and J 1 base, with 10 bases left between them. The CDR3 contains 15 residues. Germline V gene sequence: CDR1 SGHNT, CDR2 YYREEE (reference sequence). The CDR3 DNA is TGTGCCAGCAGCTTGGAGGTTTCAGCGAACACTGAAGCTTTCTTT. This sequence encodes CASSLEVSANTEAFF.

This clonotype was seen repeatedly, ten times or more. The chain combines TRBV28 with TRBJ2-7, with D perhaps TRBD1 (6 bases). The CDR3 is 13 amino acids. Germline-derived CDR1 and CDR2 are MDHEN and SYDVKM. Trimming removed 4 bases from V and 3 bases from J, with 10 bases in between. The CDR3: CASSSGQFYEQYF. The CDR3 region has the DNA TGTGCCAGCAGTTCGGGACAATTCTACGAGCAGTACTTC.